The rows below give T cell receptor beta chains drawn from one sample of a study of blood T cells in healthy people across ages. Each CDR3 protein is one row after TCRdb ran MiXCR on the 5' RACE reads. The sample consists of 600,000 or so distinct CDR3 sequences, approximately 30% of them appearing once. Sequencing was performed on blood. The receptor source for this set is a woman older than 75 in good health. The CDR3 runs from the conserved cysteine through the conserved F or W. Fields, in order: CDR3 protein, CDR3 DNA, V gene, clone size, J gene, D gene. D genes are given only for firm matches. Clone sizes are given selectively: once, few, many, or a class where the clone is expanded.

CSVEQTYGYTF TGCAGCGTTGAACAGACCTATGGCTACACCTTC TRBV29-1 many TRBJ1-2 -
CSASMTGLGGNQPQHF TGCAGTGCTAGCATGACAGGCCTTGGGGGCAATCAGCCCCAGCATTTT TRBV20-1 - TRBJ1-5 -
CAGCQASGGQKETQYF TGTGCCGGCTGTCAAGCTAGCGGGGGGCAGAAAGAGACCCAGTACTTC TRBV6-2/TRBV6-3 - TRBJ2-5 TRBD2
CASSLLGIETGELFF TGCGCCAGCAGCTTGTTGGGGATTGAGACCGGGGAGCTGTTTTTT TRBV5-1 few TRBJ2-2 -
CASSAGQGSNTGELFF TGTGCCAGCAGCGCCGGACAGGGGTCAAACACCGGGGAGCTGTTTTTT TRBV9 few TRBJ2-2 TRBD1
CAWSVGSVGYTF TGTGCCTGGAGTGTAGGGTCAGTTGGCTACACCTTC TRBV30 few TRBJ1-2 -
CASSDGRAGANVLTF TGTGCCAGCAGTGATGGGAGGGCTGGGGCCAACGTCCTGACTTTC TRBV2 many TRBJ2-6 TRBD2
CASSRPNGNEQFF TGTGCCAGCAGTCGTCCGAACGGGAATGAGCAGTTCTTC TRBV7-9 - TRBJ2-1 -
CASSFAVSTDTQYF TGTGCCAGCAGCTTCGCCGTTAGCACAGATACGCAGTATTTT TRBV7-9 many TRBJ2-3 -
CASSLQGKSTEAFF TGTGCCAGCAGCTTACAGGGGAAGTCCACTGAAGCTTTCTTT TRBV7-2 few TRBJ1-1 -
CASSQVGRGEQYF TGTGCCAGCAGCCAAGTCGGTCGGGGCGAGCAGTACTTC TRBV3-1 many TRBJ2-7 -
CASSLIPAGGPTDTQYF TGCGCCAGCAGCTTAATTCCGGCGGGGGGACCCACAGATACGCAGTATTTT TRBV5-1 many TRBJ2-3 TRBD2
CASTGYWNRDQPQHF TGTGCCAGTACGGGGTATTGGAATAGGGATCAGCCCCAGCATTTT TRBV19 few TRBJ1-5 -
CASSVQGRGSYNEQFF TGTGCCAGCAGCGTTCAGGGGAGGGGATCCTACAATGAGCAGTTCTTC TRBV9 many TRBJ2-1 -
CASSHVGGLERETQYF TGTGCCAGCAGCCATGTGGGGGGGCTTGAGAGAGAGACCCAGTACTTC TRBV3-1 many TRBJ2-5 -
CASSRGLAGENIQYF TGTGCCAGCAGCCGAGGACTAGCGGGGGAGAACATTCAGTACTTC TRBV11-2 many TRBJ2-4 TRBD2
CASTTRLAGQETQYF TGTGCCAGCACCACCCGCCTAGCGGGACAAGAGACCCAGTACTTC TRBV7-9 once TRBJ2-5 TRBD2
CASSQEGTDTETFF TGTGCCAGCAGCCAAGAAGGCACGGACACTGAAACTTTCTTT TRBV4-2 - TRBJ1-1 -
CSVGFYNEQFF TGCAGCGTCGGGTTCTACAATGAGCAGTTCTTC TRBV29-1 - TRBJ2-1 -
CSASGRANNEQFF TGCAGTGCTAGCGGGAGGGCCAACAATGAGCAGTTCTTC TRBV20-1 - TRBJ2-1 TRBD2
CASSPERVAADTQYF TGTGCCAGCAGTCCCGAGCGGGTGGCGGCAGATACGCAGTATTTT TRBV12-3/TRBV12-4 - TRBJ2-3 -